The 24 T cell receptor beta chains given below trace back to one sample, sequenced in a study of cytomegalovirus exposure and HLA in healthy donors (dated by TCRdb to about 2017). The method was the immunoSEQ multiplex PCR assay. A mixture of 60 forward primers for TCR Vbeta segments and 13 reverse primers for TCR Jbeta segments was used in the multiplex PCR. The table was pulled from immuneACCESS by TCRdb, which kept in-frame rearrangements only. Such tables lose some clones; where checked, under half of the loss comes from unresolved V genes, and the rest has no known cause. The sample profile shows some 170,000 clones; 70% to 85% of them were found once. Together, the top ten hold 2% to 2.5% of the sample. Sequencing was carried out using PBMCs. These receptor sequences come from a human donor in good health.

The chain combines TRBV6-6 with TRBJ1-2; D is perhaps TRBD1 (6 bases). The V gene lost 4 bases and the J gene lost 8 bases, with 14 bases spanning the gap. The CDR3 contains 13 residues. The V gene's germline CDR1 is MNHNY and CDR2 SVGAGI (reference sequence). CDR3 loop: CASSSTGLEGYTF. The CDR3 DNA sequence: TGTGCCAGCAGTTCAACAGGGTTGGAGGGCTACACCTTC.

V gene TRBV19 combines with J gene TRBJ1-5; no clear D. The CDR3 is made up of 13 amino acids. Between the trimmed V and J ends, which lost 9 bases and 1 base, there was a span of 10 bases. Germline V gene data show CDR1 as LNHDA and CDR2 as SQIVND (reference sequence). In DNA form, the CDR3 reads TGTGCCAGCGCAGACATGAGCAATCAGCCCCAGCATTTT. This sequence encodes CASADMSNQPQHF.

The chain has TRBV27 and TRBJ1-5; D possibly corresponds to TRBD1 (6 bases). V shed 5 bases and J shed 6 bases, with 17 bases lying between them. CDR1 and CDR2 (germline): MNHEY, SMNVEV (reference sequence). CDR3 length equals 15 residues. In DNA form, the CDR3 reads TGTGCCAGCAGTATGCTGGGGGGAGGGGGTCAGCCCCAGCATTTT. Its translation is CASSMLGGGGQPQHF.

The genes are TRBV6-5 and TRBJ2-7; 9 bases align to TRBD1. The CDR3 loop spans 14 amino acids. Looked up from germline, CDR1 is MNHEY and CDR2 is SVGAGI. J was trimmed by 3 bases and V by 6 bases; bases with no gene match: 6. The CDR3 reads CASRTGGSLYEQYF. Here the CDR3 DNA reads TGTGCCAGCAGGACAGGGGGTTCCCTCTACGAGCAGTACTTC.

The chain is built from TRBV30 and TRBJ1-1; a weak D match, TRBD1 (5 bases). The germline V gene has CDR1 GTSNPN and CDR2 SVGIG (reference sequence). The CDR3 runs 13 residues. V was cut by 2 bases and J by 1 base, with 8 bases left in between. The CDR3 region has the DNA TGTGCCTGGAGTATCGGACAGAACACTGAAGCTTTCTTT. Protein product: CAWSIGQNTEAFF.

There are a few counts of this clone. This sequence joins TRBV7-9 and TRBJ2-7; maybe TRBD2 (8 bases). Trimming cost V 5 bases and J 6 bases, with 20 bases left between them. Germline CDR1 SEHNR, CDR2 FQNEAQ (reference sequence). This CDR3 is built from 15 residues. CDR3: CASSARDSGGLEQYF. For the CDR3, the DNA is TGTGCCAGCAGCGCACGGGACAGCGGGGGACTCGAGCAGTACTTC. Using reference TRBV7-9 and TRBJ2-7 for the parts outside the CDR3, the full variable domain is DTGVSQNPRHKITKRGQNVTFRCDPISEHNRLYWYRQTLGQGPEFLTYFQNEAQLEKSRLLSDRFSAERPKGSFSTLEIQRTEQGDSAMYLCASSARDSGGLEQYFGPGTRLTVT.

CDR3 sequence: CASSKGQLLPYEQYF. CDR3 coding DNA: TGTGCCAGTAGTAAGGGACAGCTACTACCATACGAGCAGTACTTC. This rearrangement joins TRBV19 to TRBJ2-7; 7 bases match TRBD1. V lost 4 bases, J lost 4 bases, and 10 bases stayed unmatched. Germline assignment: CDR1 LNHDA and CDR2 SQIVND (reference sequence). This CDR3 comprises 15 residues.

This clone was found a few times. The CDR3 bases are TGTGCCAGCAGCTTAGCCGGCGGGGGGCGATCCTATGGCTACACCTTC. Translating it yields CASSLAGGGRSYGYTF. The chain employs TRBV7-9 and TRBJ1-2, with TRBD1 as a possible D gene (6 bases). CDR3 length: 16 amino acids. Trimming stripped 0 bases from V and 4 bases from J, with 15 bases between. Per germline, CDR1 SEHNR and CDR2 FQNEAQ (reference sequence).

The sample holds one count of this clone. The V gene is TRBV7-6, the J gene TRBJ1-2, with 9 bases that match TRBD1. CDR1 and CDR2 (germline): SGHVS, FNYEAQ. With 0 bases clipped from V and 5 bases from J, the junction kept 7 bases outside the gene matches. The CDR3 length is 16 residues. The CDR3 DNA sequence: TGTGCCAGCAGCTTAGCCGGGACAGGGTCCCCTTATGGCTACACCTTC. It specifies CASSLAGTGSPYGYTF.

This clone has a handful of counts. The chain uses TRBV7-2 and TRBJ2-2; possibly TRBD1 for D (5 bases). The CDR3 is made up of 14 amino acids. The V gene lost 4 bases and the J gene lost 6 bases, with 12 bases spanning the gap. Germline V gene lookup returns CDR1 SGHTA and CDR2 FQGNSA. The CDR3 sequence: CASSSTRDSGELFF. The CDR3 region has the DNA TGTGCCAGCAGCTCGACCAGGGATTCCGGGGAGCTGTTTTTT.

The chain is built from TRBV12-5 and TRBJ2-3, with 7 bases lining up with TRBD1. The CDR3 is made up of 16 amino acids. V shed 5 bases, J shed 4 bases, and the junction held 12 bases outside the gene matches. Looked up from germline, CDR1 is LGHNT and CDR2 is FRNRAP. The CDR3 region is CASGGRWTGASDTQYF. In nucleotides, the CDR3 is TGTGCTAGTGGTGGGAGATGGACAGGAGCGTCAGATACGCAGTATTTT.

V usage is TRBV19 and J usage is TRBJ1-2; D is possibly TRBD1 (6 bases). The V end was cut by 3 bases, the J end by 8 bases, with 16 bases between. The CDR3 extends over 14 amino acids. Germline V gene lookup returns CDR1 LNHDA and CDR2 SQIVND (reference sequence). In DNA form, the CDR3 reads TGTGCCAGTAGTATCGAATATACAGGGTGCGGCTACACCTTC. This gives the protein CASSIEYTGCGYTF.

This chain joins TRBV21-1 and TRBJ1-5; TRBD1, as called in the table, went unchecked against the DNA. TRBV21-1 is annotated as a pseudogene. The CDR3 runs 16 residues. The CDR3 sequence: CASSAKDRAGDQPQHF. The CDR3 DNA sequence: TGTGCCAGCAGCGCAAAGGACAGGGCCGGGGATCAGCCCCAGCATTTT.

This rearrangement joins TRBV30 to TRBJ1-6; no clear D. Germline CDR1 is GTSNPN and CDR2 is SVGIG (reference sequence). Trimming left V 4 bases short and J 0 bases short, with 13 bases between. This CDR3 is built from 16 residues. This CDR3 is CAWIPHRGSYNSPLHF. CDR3 sequence (DNA): TGTGCCTGGATCCCACACCGGGGCTCCTATAATTCACCCCTCCACTTT.

The count of this clone is one. V and J are TRBV29-1 and TRBJ2-3; TRBD2 aligns across 9 bases. J was trimmed by 4 bases and V by 6 bases; bases with no gene match: 8. The CDR3 is made up of 14 amino acids. Germline loops: CDR1 SQVTM, CDR2 ANQGSEA. The CDR3 DNA follows: TGCAGCGTGGCGGGGGGGCCAGGCCCAGATACGCAGTATTTT. This gives the protein CSVAGGPGPDTQYF.

There are a few counts of this clone. The chain is built from TRBV18 and TRBJ1-6; D not resolved. V lost 6 bases to trimming and J lost 10 bases, with 19 bases between them. The germline gives CDR1 KGHSH, CDR2 LQKENI. This CDR3 is built from 15 residues. CDR3 in amino acids: CASSPVGATGSPLHF. CDR3 nucleotide sequence: TGTGCCAGCTCCCCCGTGGGAGCGACGGGATCACCCCTCCACTTT.

This sequence joins TRBV7-9 and TRBJ1-5, with D tentatively TRBD1 (6 bases). This CDR3 is 15 amino acids long. Germline V gene lookup returns CDR1 SEHNR and CDR2 FQNEAQ (reference sequence). The ends were cut back, 6 bases at V and 3 bases at J, with 15 bases in the middle. The chain's CDR3 is CASSSWTANNQPQHF. Written as DNA, the CDR3 is TGTGCCAGCAGTTCCTGGACAGCTAACAATCAGCCCCAGCATTTT.

This rearrangement joins TRBV7-6 to TRBJ1-4; 7 bases align to TRBD1. The CDR3 length is 14 residues. Unmatched junction bases numbered 2, after V lost 3 bases and J lost 4 bases. CDR1 and CDR2 from the germline V gene are SGHVS and FNYEAQ. The CDR3 is CASSLGQNNEKLFF. The CDR3 DNA reads TGTGCCAGCAGCTTGGGACAGAATAATGAAAAACTGTTTTTT.

Turning to this clone: One end of the junction does not line up with germline, which may come from a read error. The J gene is TRBJ2-5, the V gene TRBV15; D is ambiguous. This CDR3 has 13 amino acids. Germline assignment: CDR1 LNHNV and CDR2 YYDKDF (reference sequence). The DNA of the CDR3 is TGTGCCATCAGCAGCCTGTACCAAGAGACCCAGTACTTC. It encodes CAISSLYQETQYF. Combining the CDR3 with reference TRBV15 and TRBJ2-5 gives the whole variable domain DAMVIQNPRYQVTQFGKPVTLSCSQTLNHNVMYWYQQKSSQAPKLLFHYYDKDFNNEADTPDNFQSRRPNTSFCFLDIRSPGLGDTAMYLCAISSLYQETQYFGPGTRLLVL.

V and J are TRBV6-6 and TRBJ1-5; D not resolved. The germline V gene encodes CDR1 MNHNY and CDR2 SVGAGI (reference sequence). The CDR3 runs to 15 residues. V lost 2 bases and J 2 bases, leaving 10 bases between the germline ends. As DNA, the CDR3 is TGTGCCAGCAGTTACGGAGGGAATCGCAATCAGCCCCAGCATTTT. Translation gives CASSYGGNRNQPQHF.

For the CDR3, the DNA is TGTGCCAGCAGCGTGGGACTAGCGGACTCTGGGGCCAACGTCCTGACTTTC. It is translated as CASSVGLADSGANVLTF. This chain connects TRBV9 to TRBJ2-6; 11 nucleotides agree with TRBD2. Losses at the gene ends were 2 bases for V and 0 bases for J; bases not matched to a gene: 1. Germline V lookup: CDR1 SGDLS, CDR2 YYNGEE. CDR3 length: 17 residues.

This clone has a handful of counts. The rearrangement joins TRBV29-1 to TRBJ1-1; 9 bases map to TRBD1. CDR3 length equals 12 residues. V lost 4 bases, J lost 5 bases, and 2 bases stayed unmatched. Per germline, CDR1 SQVTM and CDR2 ANQGSEA. CDR3 DNA sequence: TGCAGCGTTGCGGGACAGGGAACTGAAGCTTTCTTT. It specifies CSVAGQGTEAFF.

The CDR3 reads CASSQDPVRAAKNIQYF. CDR3 nucleotides: TGCGCCAGCAGCCAAGACCCGGTACGAGCGGCCAAAAACATTCAGTACTTC. V usage is TRBV4-3 and J usage is TRBJ2-4; D is ambiguous. Germline V gene sequence: CDR1 LGHNA, CDR2 YSLEER. The CDR3 totals 17 residues. V was pared by 0 bases and J by 1 base, with 13 bases between.

Here the CDR3 reads CASSLNTGSGANVLTF. The CDR3 coding sequence is TGTGCCAGCAGCCTAAATACAGGGAGTGGGGCCAACGTCCTGACTTTC. V gene TRBV13 combines with J gene TRBJ2-6, with D perhaps TRBD1 (6 bases). Germline V gene data show CDR1 as PRHDT and CDR2 as FYEKMQ (reference sequence). Trimming pared 5 bases from V and 3 bases from J, leaving 14 bases between. The CDR3 extends over 16 amino acids.